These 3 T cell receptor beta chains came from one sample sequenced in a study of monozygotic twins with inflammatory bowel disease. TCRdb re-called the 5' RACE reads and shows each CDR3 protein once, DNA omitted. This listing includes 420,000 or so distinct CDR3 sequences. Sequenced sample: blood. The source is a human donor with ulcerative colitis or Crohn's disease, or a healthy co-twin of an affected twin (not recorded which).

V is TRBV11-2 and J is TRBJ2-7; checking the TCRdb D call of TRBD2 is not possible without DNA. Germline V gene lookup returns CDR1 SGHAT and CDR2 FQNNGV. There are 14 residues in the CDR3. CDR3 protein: CASSLTGSSHEQYF.

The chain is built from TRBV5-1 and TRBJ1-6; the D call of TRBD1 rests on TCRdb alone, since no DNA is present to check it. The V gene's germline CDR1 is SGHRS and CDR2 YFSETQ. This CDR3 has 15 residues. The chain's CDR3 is CASSLAGTDNSPLHF.

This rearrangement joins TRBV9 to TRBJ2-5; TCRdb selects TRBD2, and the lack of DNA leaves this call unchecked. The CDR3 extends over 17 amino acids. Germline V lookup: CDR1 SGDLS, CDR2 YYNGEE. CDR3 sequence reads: CASSLSMTSGGRETQYF.